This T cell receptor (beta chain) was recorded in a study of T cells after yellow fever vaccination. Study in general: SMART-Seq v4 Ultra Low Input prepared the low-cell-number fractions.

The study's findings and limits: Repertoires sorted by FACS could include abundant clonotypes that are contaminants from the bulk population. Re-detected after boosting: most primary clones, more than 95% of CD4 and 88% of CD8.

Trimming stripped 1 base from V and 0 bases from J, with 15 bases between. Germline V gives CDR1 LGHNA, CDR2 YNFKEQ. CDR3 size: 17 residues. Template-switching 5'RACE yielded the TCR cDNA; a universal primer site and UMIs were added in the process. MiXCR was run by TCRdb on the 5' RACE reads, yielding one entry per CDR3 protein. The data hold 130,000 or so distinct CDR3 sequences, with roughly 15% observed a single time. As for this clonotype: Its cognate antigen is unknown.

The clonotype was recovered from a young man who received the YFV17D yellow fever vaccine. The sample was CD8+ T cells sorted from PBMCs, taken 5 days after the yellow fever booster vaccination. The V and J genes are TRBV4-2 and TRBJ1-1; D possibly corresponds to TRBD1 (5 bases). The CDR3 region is CASSQVGAHRMNTEAFF. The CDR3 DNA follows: TGTGCCAGCAGCCAAGTAGGGGCTCACAGGATGAACACTGAAGCTTTCTTT.